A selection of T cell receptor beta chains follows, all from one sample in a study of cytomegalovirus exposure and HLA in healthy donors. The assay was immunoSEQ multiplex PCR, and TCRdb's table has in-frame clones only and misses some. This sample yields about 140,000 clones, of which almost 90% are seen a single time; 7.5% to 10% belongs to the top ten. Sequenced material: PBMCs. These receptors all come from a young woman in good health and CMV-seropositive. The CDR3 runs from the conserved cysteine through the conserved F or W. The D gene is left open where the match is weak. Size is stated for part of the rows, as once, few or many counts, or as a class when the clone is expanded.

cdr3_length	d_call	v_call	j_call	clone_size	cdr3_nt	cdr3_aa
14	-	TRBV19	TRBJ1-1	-	TGTGCCAGTAGTATCCGGGGGGCCAACACTGAAGCTTTCTTT	CASSIRGANTEAFF
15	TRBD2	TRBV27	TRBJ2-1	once	TGTGCCAGCAGCCTACGACTAGCGGGGAACAATGAGCAGTTCTTC	CASSLRLAGNNEQFF
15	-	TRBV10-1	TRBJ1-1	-	TGCGCCAGCAGTGAGACAGCTTACCCGAACACTGAAGCTTTCTTT	CASSETAYPNTEAFF
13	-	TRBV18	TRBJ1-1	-	TGTGCCAGCTCACCGCAGGGAAGGACTGAAGCTTTCTTT	CASSPQGRTEAFF
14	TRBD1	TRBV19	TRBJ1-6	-	TGTGCCACCACGGACAGGGCCTATAATTCACCCCTCCACTTT	CATTDRAYNSPLHF
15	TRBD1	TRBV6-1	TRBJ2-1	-	TGTGCCAGCAGTGAGAGGACAGGGGCGTTCAATGAGCAGTTCTTC	CASSERTGAFNEQFF
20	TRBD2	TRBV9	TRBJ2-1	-	TGTGCCAGCAGCGTAACCACGGGACTAGCGGGAGGCCACTCCTACAATGAGCAGTTCTTC	CASSVTTGLAGGHSYNEQFF
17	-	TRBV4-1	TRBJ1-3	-	TGCGCCAGCAGCCAAGTCGGCAGGGCGGCCTCTGGAAACACCATATATTTT	CASSQVGRAASGNTIYF
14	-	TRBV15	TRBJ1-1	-	TGTGCCACCAGCAATGGGAGGGGGGACCAGCGAGCTTTCTTT	CATSNGRGDQRAFF
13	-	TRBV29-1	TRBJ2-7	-	TGCAGCGTTGACAGCGGAAGCTCCTACGAGCAGTACTTC	CSVDSGSSYEQYF
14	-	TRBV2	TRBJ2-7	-	TGTGCCAGCAGGAAGGTCGACATTCGCGCCGAGCAGTACTTC	CASRKVDIRAEQYF
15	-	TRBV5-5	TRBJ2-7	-	TGTGCCAGCAGCTTGGAGCCAGGGGACTCCTACGAGCAGTACTTC	CASSLEPGDSYEQYF
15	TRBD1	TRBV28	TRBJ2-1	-	TGTGCCAGCAGTCCTACAGGGGGCTCGGACAATGAGCAGTTCTTC	CASSPTGGSDNEQFF
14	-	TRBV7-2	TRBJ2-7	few	TGTGCCAGCAGCCGGGGGACGGCGTGGGAGGAGCAGTACTTC	CASSRGTAWEEQYF
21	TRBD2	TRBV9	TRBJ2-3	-	TGTGCCAGCAGCGTTATTGGCGCGGCCCTCTCGACTAGCGTGGGCACAGATACGCAGTATTTT	CASSVIGAALSTSVGTDTQYF
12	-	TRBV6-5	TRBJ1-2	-	TGTGCCAGCAGAATGACAGGATATGGCTACACCTTC	CASRMTGYGYTF
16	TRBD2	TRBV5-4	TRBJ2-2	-	TGTGCCAGCAGCTTGGAGACTAGCGGGTACACCGGGGAGCTGTTTTTT	CASSLETSGYTGELFF
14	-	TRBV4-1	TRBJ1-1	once	TGCGCCAGCAGCCAAGTCTCAGGGGCCCCTGAAGCTTTCTTT	CASSQVSGAPEAFF
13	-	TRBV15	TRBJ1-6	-	TGTGCCACCACAACAGGGTATAATTCACCCCTCCACTTT	CATTTGYNSPLHF
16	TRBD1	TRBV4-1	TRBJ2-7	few	TGCGCCAGCAGCCAAGTGGTCACAGGGGTGTATCGGGAGCAGTACTTC	CASSQVVTGVYREQYF
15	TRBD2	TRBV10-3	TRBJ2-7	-	TGTGCCATCAGTGACAGATGGGAGGGCTCCTACGAGCAGTACTTC	CAISDRWEGSYEQYF
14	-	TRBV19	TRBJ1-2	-	TGTGCCAGTAGTTTCCATGACTCTCCCCGAGGCTACACCTTC	CASSFHDSPRGYTF
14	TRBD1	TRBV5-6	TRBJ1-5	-	TGTGCCAGCAGCCAGGGACAGAAGAATCAGCCCCAGCATTTT	CASSQGQKNQPQHF
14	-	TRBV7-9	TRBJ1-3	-	TGTGCCACCGGAGACAGGTCCCTAGGAAACACCATATATTTT	CATGDRSLGNTIYF
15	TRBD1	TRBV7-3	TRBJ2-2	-	TGTGCCAGCAGCCTCGGACAGGGGGCGTTAGGGGAGCTGTTTTTT	CASSLGQGALGELFF
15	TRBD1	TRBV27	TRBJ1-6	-	TGTGCCAGCAGTCTCGGGACAGCTTATAATTCACCCCTCCACTTT	CASSLGTAYNSPLHF
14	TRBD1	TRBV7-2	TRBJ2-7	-	TGTGCCAGCTGCCAAGGACAGGAGTGCTACGAGCAGTACTTC	CASCQGQECYEQYF
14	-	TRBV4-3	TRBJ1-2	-	TGCGCCAGCAGCCAAGATAATAGGGGAGGAGGCTACACCTTC	CASSQDNRGGGYTF
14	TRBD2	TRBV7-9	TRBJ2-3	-	TGTGCCAGCAGCCCTTTAGCGGGGGGGGATACGCAGTATTTT	CASSPLAGGDTQYF
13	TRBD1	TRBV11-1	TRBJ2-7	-	TGTGCCAGCGGACAAACAGGGACAGGCGAGCAGTACTTC	CASGQTGTGEQYF
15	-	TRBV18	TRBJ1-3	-	TGTGCCAGCTCACTCGACACCCGCTCTGGAAACACCATATATTTT	CASSLDTRSGNTIYF
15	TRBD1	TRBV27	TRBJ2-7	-	TGTGCCAGCAGTCCGCGGACAGGGGGCCCCTACGAGCAGTACTTC	CASSPRTGGPYEQYF
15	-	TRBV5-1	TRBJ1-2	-	TGCGCCAGCAGCTTTTCCTCCGGGACTGAATATGGCTACACCTTC	CASSFSSGTEYGYTF
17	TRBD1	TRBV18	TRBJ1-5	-	TGTGCCAGCTCACCTGGGACAGGAAACTCATTAAATCAGCCCCAGCATTTT	CASSPGTGNSLNQPQHF
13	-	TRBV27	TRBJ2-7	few	TGTGCCAGCAGTTCAGCGGTAACCGGCGAGCAGTACTTC	CASSSAVTGEQYF
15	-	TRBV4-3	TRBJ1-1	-	TGCGCCAGCAGCCGACTTTATAGCATGAACACTGAAGCTTTCTTT	CASSRLYSMNTEAFF
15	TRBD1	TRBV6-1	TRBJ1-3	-	TGTGCCAGCAGTGGCCAGGGGGCGTACGGAAACACCATATATTTT	CASSGQGAYGNTIYF
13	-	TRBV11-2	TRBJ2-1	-	TGTGCCAGCAGCTTGGGGCTCAACAATGAGCAGTTCTTC	CASSLGLNNEQFF
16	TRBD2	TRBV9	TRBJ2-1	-	TGTGCCAGCAGCGCTTCAAGGACTAGCGGGAAGCATGAGCAGTTCTTC	CASSASRTSGKHEQFF
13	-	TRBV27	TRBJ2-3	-	TGTGCCAGCATGAAGGGGATCACAGATACGCAGTATTTT	CASMKGITDTQYF
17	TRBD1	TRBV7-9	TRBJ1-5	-	TGTGCCAGCAGCTCCGGGACAGGGGGCTTTAGCAATCAGCCCCAGCATTTT	CASSSGTGGFSNQPQHF
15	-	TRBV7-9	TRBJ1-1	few	TGTGCCAGCAGCTTATCAGAGGGATGGAACACTGAAGCTTTCTTT	CASSLSEGWNTEAFF
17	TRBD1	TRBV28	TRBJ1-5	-	TGTGCCAGCAGTCGGGACAGGGGGCGAAGAGGCAATCAGCCCCAGCATTTT	CASSRDRGRRGNQPQHF
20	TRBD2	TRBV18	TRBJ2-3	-	TGTGCCAGCTCACAACCGGTCCAGACTAGCTGGTTGTTGGGCACAGATACGCAGTATTTT	CASSQPVQTSWLLGTDTQYF
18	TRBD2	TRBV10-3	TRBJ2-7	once	TGTGCCATCAGATCCTTGCGGGCGGGTAGCGGGGAGTCCTACGAGCAGTACTTC	CAIRSLRAGSGESYEQYF
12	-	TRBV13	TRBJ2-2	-	TGTGCCAGCACTCAGTTTTCCGGGGAGCTGTTTTTT	CASTQFSGELFF
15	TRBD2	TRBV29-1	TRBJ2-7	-	TGCAGCGCCGTTAGCGGGGGAAAAATTCTCTACGAGCAGTACTTC	CSAVSGGKILYEQYF